Listed below are T cell receptor beta chains from one sample, sequenced in a study of CD8+CD57+ T cells in acquired aplastic anemia. MiXCR, applied by TCRdb to the reads, yields one record per CDR3 protein. The sample has around 210,000 distinct CDR3 sequences, around three fifths seen once. Specimen: sorted CD4+, CD8+, or CD8+CD57+ T cells (not recorded which) from PBMCs. Receptors were obtained from a human donor with aplastic anemia. The CDR3 runs from the conserved cysteine through the conserved F or W. Size tells how often a clone was seen (once, few, many) or the class of an expanded clone, and some rows leave it out.

size	V	CDR3
NA	TRBV12-3/TRBV12-4	CASSQGTSQETQYF
NA	TRBV5-8	CASSLGDNYEQYF
NA	TRBV6-5	CASRLGTGASPLHF
few	TRBV7-9	CASSLLRDDTQYF
NA	TRBV12-3/TRBV12-4	CASSSIGTGGNQPQHF
NA	TRBV11-3	CASRKRGLSTDTQYF
NA	TRBV7-6	CASSLVQRGLEHRGAVF
NA	TRBV7-2	CASSIRRSNSPLHF
NA	TRBV9	CASRAPGSTEAFF
NA	TRBV19	CASSIGGLRDQPQHF
NA	TRBV10-3	CAISTSGRDGEQFF
NA	TRBV7-2	CASSYRDRGNSPLHF
few	TRBV20-1	CSARGVWPANEKLFF
NA	TRBV10-3	CAIRDRGNSGGSYNEQFF
NA	TRBV7-3	CASTLMGFNEQFF
NA	TRBV20-1	CSALTGSNTGELFF
NA	TRBV29-1	CSVEVEGYEQYF
NA	TRBV5-6	CASSTWDGNYGYTF
NA	TRBV20-1	CSARVDERDSYEQYF
NA	TRBV6-2/TRBV6-3	CASSSHDTSLSGANVLTF
NA	TRBV7-2	CASSPGTALNTEAFF
NA	TRBV20-1	CSATRSGLQETQYF
NA	TRBV7-9	CASSSAGEGTGELFF
once	TRBV19	CASSIDQFYGYTF
NA	TRBV20-1	CSARRPGGAGTDTQYF
NA	TRBV7-8	CASSLKRRAPENEQFF